These 22 T cell receptor beta chains came from one sample sequenced in a study of graft-versus-host responses after intestinal transplantation. Libraries were prepared by immunoSEQ multiplex PCR; TCRdb keeps only in-frame clonotypes and omits some of them. The sample lists over 10,000 clones; 93% were seen once. The input for sequencing was PBMCs, taken 1032 days after intestinal transplantation. The receptors stem from a human patient who received an intestinal transplant, so some T cells may come from the graft donor.

V and J are TRBV10-3 and TRBJ2-7, with D possibly called TRBD1 or TRBD2 (6 bases each). CDR1 is ENHRY, CDR2 SYGVKD, per germline. V lost 3 bases and J 0 bases, leaving 15 bases between the germline ends. This CDR3 comprises 16 residues. CDR3 sequence (DNA): TGTGCCATCAGTGAACCCTCTAGGGGGGTCTCCTACGAGCAGTACTTC. Protein: CAISEPSRGVSYEQYF.

The J gene is TRBJ2-7, the V gene TRBV11-2, with unresolved D. The CDR3 totals 13 residues. Germline-derived CDR1 and CDR2 are SGHAT and FQNNGV. The V gene lost 6 bases and the J gene lost 1 base, with 10 bases spanning the gap. The CDR3 DNA is TGTGCCAGCAGTGTAGGGATTTCCTACGAGCAGTACTTC. This encodes CASSVGISYEQYF.

This chain links TRBV13 with TRBJ2-1; D gene uncertain. The CDR3 sequence is 12 residues long. Between the trimmed V and J ends, which lost 4 bases and 9 bases, there was a span of 10 bases. Germline CDR1 is PRHDT and CDR2 is FYEKMQ (reference sequence). CDR3 amino acids: CASSSPTGEQFF. The DNA for the CDR3 is TGTGCCAGCAGCTCCCCTACGGGTGAGCAGTTCTTC.

The chain couples TRBV13 to TRBJ2-3; 8 bases match TRBD1. Germline V gives CDR1 PRHDT, CDR2 FYEKMQ (reference sequence). Unmatched junction bases numbered 0, after V lost 0 bases and J lost 1 base. This CDR3 contains 15 residues. CDR3 loop: CASSLGTGGTDTQYF. Here the CDR3 DNA reads TGTGCCAGCAGCTTAGGGACAGGGGGCACAGATACGCAGTATTTT.

V is TRBV19 and J is TRBJ1-5; D gene unclear. The CDR3 has 13 amino acids. Germline values: CDR1 LNHDA, CDR2 SQIVND (reference sequence). Between the trimmed V and J ends, which lost 7 bases and 2 bases, there was a span of 9 bases. CDR3 coding DNA: TGTGCCAGTACCCTGAGGGGCAATCAGCCCCAGCATTTT. As protein: CASTLRGNQPQHF.

The chain couples TRBV5-8 to TRBJ2-5; D not certain. The CDR3 loop spans 12 amino acids. The germline V gene encodes CDR1 SGHTS and CDR2 YDEGEE. Trimming removed 4 bases at V and 0 bases at J, with 4 bases between. The DNA for the CDR3 is TGTGCCAGCAGCAGAAACCAAGAGACCCAGTACTTC. Its translation: CASSRNQETQYF. The full variable domain, rest sourced from reference TRBV5-8 and TRBJ2-5, is EAGVTQSPTHLIKTRGQQATLRCSPISGHTSVYWYQQALGLGLQFLLWYDEGEERNRGNFPPRFSGRQFPNYSSELNVNALELEDSALYLCASSRNQETQYFGPGTRLLVL.

This sequence joins TRBV5-6 and TRBJ1-1, with 7 bases matching TRBD1. The CDR3 runs to 19 residues. V trimming: 1 base; J trimming: 0 bases; junction bases outside the gene matches: 15. Looked up from germline, CDR1 is SGHDT and CDR2 is YYEEEE. The CDR3 DNA is TGTGCCAGCAGCTTGATGTCGAGCGGGGACAGAGGCATGAACACTGAAGCTTTCTTT. Translating gives CASSLMSSGDRGMNTEAFF.

This clone was detected only once. J is TRBJ2-7 and V is TRBV13; 8 nucleotides agree with TRBD1. Looked up from germline, CDR1 is PRHDT and CDR2 is FYEKMQ (reference sequence). The trim removed 3 bases at V and 2 bases at J, leaving 6 bases unmatched. The CDR3 length is 15 residues. The CDR3 is CASSFRQGHTYEQYF. The DNA of the CDR3 is TGTGCCAGCAGCTTCAGACAGGGGCACACCTACGAGCAGTACTTC. The full variable domain, with the rest looked up from reference TRBV13 and TRBJ2-7, is AAGVIQSPRHLIKEKRETATLKCYPIPRHDTVYWYQQGPGQDPQFLISFYEKMQSDKGSIPDRFSAQQFSDYHSELNMSSLELGDSALYFCASSFRQGHTYEQYFGPGTRLTVT.

V and J are TRBV13 and TRBJ2-4, with 14 nucleotides matching TRBD2. Germline values: CDR1 PRHDT, CDR2 FYEKMQ (reference sequence). This CDR3 contains 24 residues. J gave up 0 bases and V 7 bases, and 26 bases lay outside the gene matches. The CDR3 here is CASIFDRDGTSGGSLSLAKNIQYF. Here the CDR3 DNA reads TGTGCCAGCATCTTCGACAGGGACGGGACTAGCGGGGGTTCCCTTAGTCTAGCCAAAAACATTCAGTACTTC.

The chain has TRBV9 and TRBJ1-4, with 8 bases that match TRBD1. The CDR3 loop spans 14 amino acids. CDR1 is SGDLS, CDR2 YYNGEE, per germline. Germline trimming cut 4 bases from V and 3 bases from J; bases unmatched to any gene: 2. The CDR3 DNA sequence: TGTGCCAGCAGCACGACAGGGGCTAATGAAAAACTGTTTTTT. It specifies CASSTTGANEKLFF.

In nucleotides, the CDR3 is TGTGCCAGCAGCCAAACGGGACAGCACTACGAGCAGTACTTC. Its protein is CASSQTGQHYEQYF. The V gene is TRBV14, the J gene TRBJ2-7, with 7 bases aligning to TRBD1. CDR3 length: 14 amino acids. The germline V gene encodes CDR1 SGHDN and CDR2 FVKESK. The J segment lost 3 bases and the V segment lost 2 bases, leaving 4 bases of the junction unmatched.

The chain combines TRBV2 with TRBJ1-1; D is undetermined. V dropped 3 bases and J dropped 4 bases, with 9 bases sitting between them. There are 13 residues in the CDR3. Germline V gives CDR1 SNHLY, CDR2 FYNNEI. CDR3 DNA sequence: TGTGCCAGCAGTGAGGCGGTATCCACTGAAGCTTTCTTT. This codes for CASSEAVSTEAFF.

The rearrangement joins TRBV5-1 to TRBJ2-1; a weak D match, TRBD2 (6 bases). This CDR3 has 16 amino acids. Germline V lookup: CDR1 SGHRS, CDR2 YFSETQ. Trimming stripped 0 bases from V and 7 bases from J, with 17 bases between. CDR3 in DNA: TGCGCCAGCAGCTTGGTATCTGGAGGAGGGTTGAATGAGCAGTTCTTC. Its translation: CASSLVSGGGLNEQFF.

The DNA for the CDR3 is TGTGCCAGCAGCATAAGCGGGGGGGCTGAGACCCAGTACTTC. The encoded protein is CASSISGGAETQYF. The chain recombines TRBV6-4 with TRBJ2-5, with 10 nucleotides matching TRBD2. There are 14 residues in the CDR3. Germline V gives CDR1 MRHNA, CDR2 SNTAGT. The junction had 6 bases not matched to a gene; V was cut back by 6 bases and J by 5 bases.

The chain uses TRBV6-5 and TRBJ1-1; D is uncertain. V gave up 6 bases and J gave up 7 bases, with 9 bases separating them. Germline CDR1 MNHEY, CDR2 SVGAGI. The CDR3 is 11 amino acids. The CDR3, as DNA: TGTGCCAGCAGCACATGGGGTGAAGCTTTCTTT. This gives the protein CASSTWGEAFF.

The V gene is TRBV25-1, the J gene TRBJ2-7, with 9 nucleotides matching TRBD1. V dropped 3 bases and J dropped 5; count of bases not matched to a gene: 14. Germline CDR1 and CDR2: MGHDK and SYGVNS. The length of the CDR3 is 17 residues. The CDR3 region is CASSDGQGRGGRHEQYF. CDR3 sequence (DNA): TGTGCCAGCAGTGATGGACAGGGGAGAGGGGGTCGGCACGAGCAGTACTTC.

The chain couples TRBV27 to TRBJ2-3; no clear D gene. Trimming stripped 10 bases from V and 5 bases from J, with 10 bases between. Germline V gene lookup returns CDR1 MNHEY and CDR2 SMNVEV (reference sequence). This CDR3 comprises 11 residues. Here the CDR3 DNA reads TGTGCCACCAATACGGGAGATACGCAGTATTTT. Translating it yields CATNTGDTQYF.

V usage is TRBV6-1 and J usage is TRBJ1-3, with 8 bases aligning to TRBD1. The germline V gene has CDR1 MNHNS and CDR2 SASEGT. The CDR3 length is 15 residues. Trimming at V came to 2 bases and at J to 7 bases, leaving 7 bases not matched to a gene. In DNA, the CDR3 is TGTGCCAGCAGTGAATCCCTGGACAGGGCGAACACCATATATTTT. Translated: CASSESLDRANTIYF.

The chain is built from TRBV11-2 and TRBJ2-7, with a weak D call TRBD1 (6 bases). Germline loops: CDR1 SGHAT, CDR2 FQNNGV. This CDR3 has 16 residues. V dropped 5 bases and J dropped 4 bases, with 21 bases sitting between them. CDR3 coding DNA: TGTGCCAGCAGCGTAATCGGCGTGAACAGGGTTTACGAGCAGTACTTC. Protein sequence: CASSVIGVNRVYEQYF.

Concerning this clone itself: This specimen includes other DNA sequences encoding the same CDR3. This rearrangement joins TRBV19 to TRBJ1-1; D uncertain. Trimming left V 5 bases short and J 4 bases short, with 2 bases between. The germline CDR1 and CDR2 sequences are LNHDA and SQIVND (reference sequence). This CDR3 spans 10 amino acids. The CDR3 spells CASSSTEAFF. The DNA of the CDR3 is TGTGCCAGTAGTTCCACTGAAGCTTTCTTT.

The chain recombines TRBV19 with TRBJ1-1; weak D call: TRBD1 (5 bases). This CDR3 has 11 residues. Trimming pared 7 bases from V and 6 bases from J, leaving 9 bases between. Germline V gene data show CDR1 as LNHDA and CDR2 as SQIVND (reference sequence). The CDR3 sequence: CASTPGAEAFF. CDR3 sequence (DNA): TGTGCCAGTACACCGGGGGCTGAAGCTTTCTTT.

CDR3 sequence reads: CASSLGPRDVTYEQYF. In DNA, the CDR3 is TGTGCCAGCAGTTTGGGACCCCGGGACGTTACCTACGAGCAGTACTTC. This chain uses TRBV28 with TRBJ2-7; D may correspond to TRBD1 or TRBD2 (5 bases each). The CDR3 is 16 residues long. Trimming pared 3 bases from V and 2 bases from J, leaving 17 bases between. Per germline, CDR1 MDHEN and CDR2 SYDVKM. The variable domain in full, with the rest retrieved from reference TRBV28 and TRBJ2-7, is DVKVTQSSRYLVKRTGEKVFLECVQDMDHENMFWYRQDPGLGLRLIYFSYDVKMKEKGDIPEGYSVSREKKERFSLILESASTNQTSMYLCASSLGPRDVTYEQYFGPGTRLTVT.